This passage covers 25 T cell receptor beta chains from one sample sequenced in a study of response to subunit inactivated influenza vaccine. From the RT-PCR reads, TCRdb called clonotypes with MiXCR, one entry per CDR3 protein. The sample yields about 620,000 distinct CDR3 sequences, about 10% seen once. These data were likewise used in another study, on T cells expressing NK-cell markers. In that study: Making the TCR beta cDNA relied on 5'RACE template switching with UMIs.

Sequenced here: PBMCs from blood, sampled on the day of vaccination. These receptors came from a man between 45 and 60 years old who received an inactivated influenza vaccine.

The chain couples TRBV7-9 to TRBJ2-7, with D possibly TRBD1 on 5 matching bases. V was clipped by 5 bases and J by 4 bases, with 21 bases between them. From germline, CDR1 is SEHNR and CDR2 FQNEAQ (reference sequence). The CDR3 loop spans 16 amino acids. The CDR3 spells CASSSYQGTPRYEQYF. The CDR3 DNA sequence: TGTGCCAGCAGCAGTTATCAGGGAACGCCGCGTTACGAGCAGTACTTC.

The table lists this clonotype with many counts. CDR3 protein: CASVRDRGSGEAFF. In nucleotides, the CDR3 is TGTGCCAGCGTACGGGACAGGGGGTCGGGTGAAGCTTTCTTT. This chain uses TRBV7-2 with TRBJ1-1; 11 bases align to TRBD1. This CDR3 has 14 amino acids. Germline-derived CDR1 and CDR2 are SGHTA and FQGNSA. The trim removed 8 bases at V and 7 bases at J, leaving 9 bases unmatched.

V and J are TRBV4-2 and TRBJ2-7, with D perhaps given as TRBD1 or TRBD2 (5 bases each). With 6 bases removed from V and 2 bases from J, the gap between germline ends came to 17 bases. Germline CDR1 reads LGHNA; CDR2 reads YNFKEQ. This CDR3 comprises 15 residues. Here the CDR3 DNA reads TGTGCCAGCAGTCAACCGGGACCGGACGCCTACGAGCAGTACTTC. Its translation: CASSQPGPDAYEQYF.

This clonotype was observed at least ten times. The chain uses TRBV20-1 and TRBJ2-3, with D unresolved. Germline V lookup: CDR1 DFQATT, CDR2 SNEGSKA (reference sequence). Trimming pared 1 base from V and 2 bases from J, leaving 13 bases between. CDR3 size: 15 residues. This chain's CDR3 is CSARVTLRLTDTQYF. In nucleotides, the CDR3 is TGCAGTGCTAGAGTTACTCTTCGGCTCACAGATACGCAGTATTTT.

The chain joins TRBV5-1 to TRBJ1-2; 9 positions agree with TRBD1. The CDR3 totals 14 residues. J lost 8 bases, V lost 2 bases, and 7 bases had no gene match. Looked up from germline, CDR1 is SGHRS and CDR2 is YFSETQ. CDR3 nucleotides: TGCGCCAGCAGCTTAGAACAGGGGGCGATGGGCTACACCTTC. Its translation is CASSLEQGAMGYTF.

This clonotype was observed many times. This sequence joins TRBV6-1 and TRBJ2-2; D may be TRBD2 (6 bases). Between the trimmed V and J ends, which lost 5 bases and 6 bases, there was a span of 16 bases. The CDR3 contains 15 residues. Germline loops: CDR1 MNHNS, CDR2 SASEGT. CDR3 bases: TGTGCCAGCAGTCCCACCGCGGGGCTCTCCGGGGAGCTGTTTTTT. It yields the protein CASSPTAGLSGELFF.

This clonotype was counted at least ten times. J is TRBJ1-1 and V is TRBV5-1; D remains unclear. Germline CDR1 reads SGHRS; CDR2 reads YFSETQ. The V end was cut by 3 bases, the J end by 1 base, with 7 bases between. This CDR3 comprises 13 residues. The CDR3 DNA reads as TGCGCCAGCAGCTATTTGAGGAACACTGAAGCTTTCTTT. Translating gives CASSYLRNTEAFF.

The chain carries TRBV7-9 and TRBJ2-7; no definite D call. The V end lost 5 bases, the J end lost 0 bases, and 11 bases lay between the germline ends. This CDR3 has 14 amino acids. Germline V gene lookup returns CDR1 SEHNR and CDR2 FQNEAQ (reference sequence). The CDR3 bases are TGTGCCAGCAGCGAAGACACGACCTCCTACGAGCAGTACTTC. It translates to CASSEDTTSYEQYF.

The rearrangement uses TRBV7-9 and TRBJ2-1; the D is unclear. CDR3 length equals 11 residues. Germline V CDR1 and CDR2: SEHNR, FQNEAQ (reference sequence). The ends were cut back, 7 bases at V and 5 bases at J, with 6 bases in the middle. The CDR3 DNA follows: TGTGCCAGCACCACGGACAATGAGCAGTTCTTC. Protein: CASTTDNEQFF. The complete variable domain, with remaining parts taken from reference TRBV7-9 and TRBJ2-1, reads DTGVSQNPRHKITKRGQNVTFRCDPISEHNRLYWYRQTLGQGPEFLTYFQNEAQLEKSRLLSDRFSAERPKGSFSTLEIQRTEQGDSAMYLCASTTDNEQFFGPGTRLTVL.

This clonotype was detected a few times. The V call is TRBV7-2, the J call TRBJ2-7, with 8 nucleotides matching TRBD2. This CDR3 contains 14 residues. CDR1 and CDR2 (germline): SGHTA, FQGNSA. Germline trimming cut 9 bases from V and 3 bases from J; bases unmatched to any gene: 10. CDR3 in DNA: TGTGCCAGTCGCTTAGGACTAGCAGACTACGAGCAGTACTTC. It codes for CASRLGLADYEQYF.

This chain joins TRBV27 and TRBJ2-7; 8 bases line up with TRBD1. CDR1 MNHEY and CDR2 SMNVEV come from the germline V gene (reference sequence). The CDR3 covers 14 residues. The junction had 10 bases not matched to a gene; V was cut back by 5 bases and J by 7 bases. CDR3 sequence: CASSLGTGRGEQYF. The DNA of the CDR3 is TGTGCCAGCAGTCTAGGGACAGGCAGGGGGGAGCAGTACTTC.

This clonotype was seen only a few times. The chain employs TRBV9 and TRBJ2-3; D is undetermined. Trimming left V 0 bases short and J 0 bases short, with 11 bases between. The CDR3 sequence is 16 residues long. Germline loops: CDR1 SGDLS, CDR2 YYNGEE. The CDR3 DNA reads as TGTGCCAGCAGCGTAGGGCGCCAGCCCAGCACAGATACGCAGTATTTT. This sequence encodes CASSVGRQPSTDTQYF.

This clonotype was observed a few times. The rearrangement uses TRBV5-5 and TRBJ2-7, with no clear D. CDR1 and CDR2 from the germline V gene are SGHKS and YYEKEE (reference sequence). CDR3 length: 15 amino acids. Trimming shortened V by 4 bases and J by 1 base, and 15 bases separated the two germline ends. DNA for the CDR3: TGTGCCAGCAGCCCGTCAGCAGCCGTATCCTACGAGCAGTACTTC. Encoded protein: CASSPSAAVSYEQYF.

For the CDR3, the DNA is TGTGCCAGCAGTTCAGCCTCCGGGGGGAACTACGAGCAGTACTTC. The encoded protein is CASSSASGGNYEQYF. V is TRBV28 and J is TRBJ2-7; TRBD2 agrees at 7 bases. This CDR3 has 15 amino acids. Germline-derived CDR1 and CDR2 are MDHEN and SYDVKM. With 4 bases clipped from V and 3 bases from J, the junction kept 9 bases outside the gene matches.

This chain uses TRBV6-5 with TRBJ2-7; unclear D gene. Germline assignment: CDR1 MNHEY and CDR2 SVGAGI. V lost 2 bases and J lost 3, with 8 bases in between. The CDR3 extends over 13 amino acids. CDR3 sequence reads: CASSYGYLYEQYF. Here the CDR3 DNA reads TGTGCCAGCAGTTACGGGTATCTCTACGAGCAGTACTTC.

This clonotype was detected many times. The V gene is TRBV6-5, the J gene TRBJ2-3; no clear D. V lost 3 bases, J lost 7 bases, and 5 bases lay in between. CDR1 is MNHEY, CDR2 SVGAGI, per germline. The CDR3 totals 11 residues. The CDR3 DNA follows: TGTGCCAGCAGTTATCGGTATACGCAGTATTTT. Translation gives CASSYRYTQYF.

The V call is TRBV3-1, the J call TRBJ2-7; D might be TRBD1 (5 bases). From germline, CDR1 is LGHDT and CDR2 YNNKEL (reference sequence). Trimming stripped 0 bases from V and 3 bases from J, with 9 bases between. This CDR3 contains 14 residues. CDR3 coding DNA: TGTGCCAGCAGCCAAGATCTCCAGGGCTACGAGCAGTACTTC. It translates to CASSQDLQGYEQYF.

This clonotype is a singleton in its sample. This sequence may be a read error, since a much larger clone differs from it by one base. This chain joins TRBV2 and TRBJ2-7; D is possibly TRBD2 (5 bases). The germline V gene encodes CDR1 SNHLY and CDR2 FYNNEI. V was cut by 4 bases and J by 1 base, with 20 bases left in between. This CDR3 has 17 residues. The CDR3 nucleotides are TGTGCCAGCAGTGCTCTTGCACTAAGCGGATTTTCCTACGAGCAGTACTTC. Amino acid sequence: CASSALALSGFSYEQYF.

This clonotype was seen more than once but under ten times. This chain connects TRBV18 to TRBJ1-3; D unclear. CDR3 length: 14 amino acids. Germline loops: CDR1 KGHSH, CDR2 LQKENI. The ends were cut back, 3 bases at V and 6 bases at J, with 12 bases in the middle. The CDR3 loop is CASSPRASENTIYF. The CDR3 nucleotides are TGTGCCAGCTCACCGAGGGCAAGTGAAAACACCATATATTTT. Supplemented by reference TRBV18 and TRBJ1-3, the full variable domain reads NAGVMQNPRHLVRRRGQEARLRCSPMKGHSHVYWYRQLPEEGLKFMVYLQKENIIDESGMPKERFSAEFPKEGPSILRIQQVVRGDSAAYFCASSPRASENTIYFGEGSWLTVV.

This clonotype was found many times. The chain has TRBV7-2 and TRBJ1-2; D gene unclear. V lost 1 base to trimming and J lost 4 bases, with 7 bases between them. CDR1 and CDR2 (germline): SGHTA, FQGNSA. This CDR3 is built from 13 residues. In DNA form, the CDR3 reads TGTGCCAGCAGCTTAGGGGCCCTCTATGGCTACACCTTC. This sequence encodes CASSLGALYGYTF. The variable domain in full, completed from reference TRBV7-2 and TRBJ1-2, reads GAGVSQSPSNKVTEKGKDVELRCDPISGHTALYWYRQSLGQGLEFLIYFQGNSAPDKSGLPSDRFSAERTGGSVSTLTIQRTQQEDSAVYLCASSLGALYGYTFGSGTRLTVV.

This clonotype was counted many times. The chain has TRBV18 and TRBJ2-5; 8 bases fit TRBD2. This CDR3 spans 13 amino acids. V shed 6 bases and J 2 bases; nucleotides not matched to a gene: 2. Per the germline V gene, CDR1 is KGHSH and CDR2 is LQKENI. CDR3 DNA sequence: TGTGCCAGCTCGGCGGGGGGACAAGAGACCCAGTACTTC. Amino acid sequence: CASSAGGQETQYF.

This clonotype came up many times. This sequence joins TRBV12-3 or TRBV12-4 and TRBJ1-5; the D gene is possibly TRBD1 (5 bases). This CDR3 spans 15 amino acids. V shed 5 bases and J shed 2 bases, with 13 bases lying between them. This CDR3 is CASSPTAGGNQPQHF. In nucleotides, the CDR3 is TGTGCCAGCAGTCCAACAGCGGGGGGCAATCAGCCCCAGCATTTT.

This clonotype was seen more than once but under ten times. The rearrangement joins TRBV10-2 to TRBJ2-1; D perhaps matches TRBD2 (5 bases). V was clipped by 10 bases and J by 9 bases, with 16 bases between them. The CDR3 spans 12 residues. From germline, CDR1 is WSHSY and CDR2 SAAADI. CDR3 sequence: CATRAGRGEQFF. CDR3 DNA: TGCGCCACTAGGGCGGGCCGGGGTGAGCAGTTCTTC.

The chain links TRBV6-1 to TRBJ2-7, with TRBD1 as a possible D gene (6 bases). Germline CDR1 MNHNS, CDR2 SASEGT. V shed 8 bases and J shed 0 bases, with 14 bases lying between them. The CDR3 has 14 amino acids. The chain's CDR3 is CASGPGQSSYEQYF. CDR3 bases: TGTGCCAGCGGTCCGGGACAAAGCTCCTACGAGCAGTACTTC.

There are a few counts of this clonotype. This chain joins TRBV5-1 and TRBJ1-2; D remains unclear. CDR3 length: 14 residues. Germline V gene data show CDR1 as SGHRS and CDR2 as YFSETQ. The germline V and J ends were trimmed by 0 bases and 2 bases, with 8 bases remaining between them. The CDR3 DNA reads TGCGCCAGCAGCTTGGGCGAGCAGAACTATGGCTACACCTTC. Its translation is CASSLGEQNYGYTF.